This TCR beta chain was sequenced in a study of T cell repertoires in cytomegalovirus infection. Study-level background: Evidence of both CMV infection and a matching HLA type came from public TCR beta signatures.

General study points: HLA-C-restricted CMV clonotypes gave the most frequent clonotype in two of eight donors.

TCRdb re-derived calls from the reads in MiXCR, one entry per CDR3 protein. The sample carries 400,000 or so distinct CDR3 sequences, 31% recorded once. The CDR3 spans 12 residues. V was clipped by 1 base and J by 3 bases, with 6 bases between them. The germline gives CDR1 SQVTM, CDR2 ANQGSEA. In the case of this clonotype: Its specificity is unknown.

This receptor was obtained from a human donor in good health (CMV status not recorded). Some clones in this sample may be carry-over from other donors' samples. Sample: PBMCs. The chain links TRBV29-1 to TRBJ1-2; D is uncertain. The CDR3 sequence: CSVEAGYYGYTF. The CDR3 coding sequence is TGCAGCGTTGAAGCTGGCTACTATGGCTACACCTTC.